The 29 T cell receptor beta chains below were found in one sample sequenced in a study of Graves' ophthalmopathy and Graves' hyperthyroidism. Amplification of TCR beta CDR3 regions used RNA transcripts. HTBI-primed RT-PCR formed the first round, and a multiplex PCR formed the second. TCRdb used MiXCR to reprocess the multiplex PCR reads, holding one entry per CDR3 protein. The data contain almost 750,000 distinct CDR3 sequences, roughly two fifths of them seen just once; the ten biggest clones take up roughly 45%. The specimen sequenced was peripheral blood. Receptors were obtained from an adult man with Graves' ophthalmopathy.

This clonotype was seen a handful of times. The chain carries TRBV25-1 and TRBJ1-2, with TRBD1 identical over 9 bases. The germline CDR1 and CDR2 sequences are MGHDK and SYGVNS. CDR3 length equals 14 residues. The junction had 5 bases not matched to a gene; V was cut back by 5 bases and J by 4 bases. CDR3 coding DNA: TGTGCCAGCAGTTCCCTGACAGGGGGCTATGGCTACACCTTC. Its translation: CASSSLTGGYGYTF.

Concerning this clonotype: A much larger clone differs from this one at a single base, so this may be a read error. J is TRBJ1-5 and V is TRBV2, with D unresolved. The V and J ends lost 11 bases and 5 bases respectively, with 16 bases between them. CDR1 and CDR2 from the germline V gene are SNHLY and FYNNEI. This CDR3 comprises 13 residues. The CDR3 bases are TGTGCCGGCACCTCCGGTGGGCATCAGCCCCAGCATTTT. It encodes CAGTSGGHQPQHF.

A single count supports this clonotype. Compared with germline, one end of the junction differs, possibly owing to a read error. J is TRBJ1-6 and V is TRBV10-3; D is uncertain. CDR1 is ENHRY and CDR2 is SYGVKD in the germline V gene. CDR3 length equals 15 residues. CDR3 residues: CASSSGRENFSPLHF. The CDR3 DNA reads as TGTGCCAGCAGTTCCGGGCGAGAGAACTTTTCACCCCTCCACTTT.

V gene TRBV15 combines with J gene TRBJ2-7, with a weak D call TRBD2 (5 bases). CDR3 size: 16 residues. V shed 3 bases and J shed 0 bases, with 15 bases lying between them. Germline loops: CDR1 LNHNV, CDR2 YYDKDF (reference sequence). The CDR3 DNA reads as TGTGCCACCAGCAGCCCTTTTTCGGGGAGCTCCTACGAGCAGTACTTC. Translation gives CATSSPFSGSSYEQYF. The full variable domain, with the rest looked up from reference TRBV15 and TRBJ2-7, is DAMVIQNPRYQVTQFGKPVTLSCSQTLNHNVMYWYQQKSSQAPKLLFHYYDKDFNNEADTPDNFQSRRPNTSFCFLDIRSPGLGDTAMYLCATSSPFSGSSYEQYFGPGTRLTVT.

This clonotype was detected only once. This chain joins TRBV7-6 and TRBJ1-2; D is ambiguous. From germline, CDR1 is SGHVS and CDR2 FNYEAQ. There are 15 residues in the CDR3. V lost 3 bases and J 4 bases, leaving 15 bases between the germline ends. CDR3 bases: TGTGCCAGCAGCTTGTGGAGGGTCGAGGGCTATGGCTACACCTTC. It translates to CASSLWRVEGYGYTF.

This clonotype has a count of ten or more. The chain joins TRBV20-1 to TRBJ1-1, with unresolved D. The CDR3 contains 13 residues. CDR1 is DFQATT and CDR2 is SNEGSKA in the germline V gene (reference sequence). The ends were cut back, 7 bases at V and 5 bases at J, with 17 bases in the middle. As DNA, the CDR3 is TGCAGTGACGCGGGGTCAAAGACGACTGAAGCTTTCTTT. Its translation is CSDAGSKTTEAFF.

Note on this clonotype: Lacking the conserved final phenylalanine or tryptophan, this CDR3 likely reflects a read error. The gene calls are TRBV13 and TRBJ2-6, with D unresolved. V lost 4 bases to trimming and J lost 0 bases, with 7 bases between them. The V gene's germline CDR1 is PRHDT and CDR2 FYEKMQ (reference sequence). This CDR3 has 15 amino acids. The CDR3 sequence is CASSSRYSGANVLTP. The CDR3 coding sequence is TGTGCCAGCAGCTCGAGGTACTCTGGGGCCAACGTCCTGACTCCA.

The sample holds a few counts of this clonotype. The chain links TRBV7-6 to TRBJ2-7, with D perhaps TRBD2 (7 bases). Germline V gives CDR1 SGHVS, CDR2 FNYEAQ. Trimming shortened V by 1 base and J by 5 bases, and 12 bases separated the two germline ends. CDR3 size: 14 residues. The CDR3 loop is CASSLGGGTNEQYF. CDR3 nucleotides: TGTGCCAGCAGCTTAGGGGGGGGGACAAACGAGCAGTACTTC.

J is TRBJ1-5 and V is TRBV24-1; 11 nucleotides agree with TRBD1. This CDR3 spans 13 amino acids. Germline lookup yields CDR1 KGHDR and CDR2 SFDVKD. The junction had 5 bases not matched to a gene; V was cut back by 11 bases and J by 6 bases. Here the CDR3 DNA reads TGTGCCATCAGAGGGACAGGGGGTCAGCCCCAGCATTTT. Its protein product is CAIRGTGGQPQHF.

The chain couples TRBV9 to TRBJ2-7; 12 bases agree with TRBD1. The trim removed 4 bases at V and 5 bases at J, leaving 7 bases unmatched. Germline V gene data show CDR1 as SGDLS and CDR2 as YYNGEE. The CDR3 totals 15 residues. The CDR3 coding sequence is TGTGCCAGCAGCCATAGGGGACAGGGGGCTAACGAGCAGTACTTC. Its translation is CASSHRGQGANEQYF.

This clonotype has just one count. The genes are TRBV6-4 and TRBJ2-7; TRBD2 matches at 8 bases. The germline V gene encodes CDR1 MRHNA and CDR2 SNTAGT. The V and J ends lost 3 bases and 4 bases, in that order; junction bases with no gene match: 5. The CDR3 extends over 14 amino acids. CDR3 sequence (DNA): TGTGCCAGCAGTGAAGCGGGGGCGGCGTACGAGCAGTACTTC. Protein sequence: CASSEAGAAYEQYF.

DNA for the CDR3: TGTGCTAGTGGTTTGGTAACAGGGGGGACCACCGGGGAGCTGTTTTTT. It is translated as CASGLVTGGTTGELFF. This sequence joins TRBV12-3 or TRBV12-4 and TRBJ2-2, with 8 bases aligning to TRBD1. The CDR3 length is 16 residues.

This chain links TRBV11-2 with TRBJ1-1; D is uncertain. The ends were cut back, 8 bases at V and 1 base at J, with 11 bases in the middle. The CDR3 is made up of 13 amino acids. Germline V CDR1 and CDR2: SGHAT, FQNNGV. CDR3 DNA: TGTGCCAGCGAGCTTGCCAGGAACACTGAAGCTTTCTTT. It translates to CASELARNTEAFF.

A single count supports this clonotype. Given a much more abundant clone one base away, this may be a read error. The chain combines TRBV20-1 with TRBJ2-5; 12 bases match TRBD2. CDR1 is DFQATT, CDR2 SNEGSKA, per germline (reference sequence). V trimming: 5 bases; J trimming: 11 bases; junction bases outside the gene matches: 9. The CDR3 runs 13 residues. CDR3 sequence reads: CSAGALAGGEQYF. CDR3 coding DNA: TGCAGTGCTGGCGCACTAGCGGGAGGAGAGCAGTACTTC.

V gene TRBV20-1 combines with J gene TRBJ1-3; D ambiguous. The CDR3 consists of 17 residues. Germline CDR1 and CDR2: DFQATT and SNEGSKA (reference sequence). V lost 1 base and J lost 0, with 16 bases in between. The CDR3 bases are TGCAGTGCTAGAGTAGGGCACCTGAACAACTCTGGAAACACCATATATTTT. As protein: CSARVGHLNNSGNTIYF.

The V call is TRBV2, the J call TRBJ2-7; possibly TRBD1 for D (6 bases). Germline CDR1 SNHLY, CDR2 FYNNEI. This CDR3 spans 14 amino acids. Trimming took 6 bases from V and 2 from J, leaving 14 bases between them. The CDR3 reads CASRVTGVPYEQYF. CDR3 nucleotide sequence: TGTGCCAGCAGAGTGACAGGAGTCCCCTACGAGCAGTACTTC.

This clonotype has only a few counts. In DNA form, the CDR3 reads TGTGCCAGCAGTTTATCCGGGGTCATTGAAAAACTGTTTTTT. It yields the protein CASSLSGVIEKLFF. V gene TRBV12-3 or TRBV12-4 combines with J gene TRBJ1-4; no reliable D call. Trimming shortened V by 2 bases and J by 7 bases, and 11 bases separated the two germline ends. The CDR3 is made up of 14 amino acids.

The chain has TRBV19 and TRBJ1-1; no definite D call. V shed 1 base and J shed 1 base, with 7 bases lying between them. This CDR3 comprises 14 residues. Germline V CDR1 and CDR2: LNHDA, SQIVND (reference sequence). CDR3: CASSIATWNTEAFF. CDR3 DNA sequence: TGTGCCAGTAGTATAGCGACATGGAACACTGAAGCTTTCTTT.

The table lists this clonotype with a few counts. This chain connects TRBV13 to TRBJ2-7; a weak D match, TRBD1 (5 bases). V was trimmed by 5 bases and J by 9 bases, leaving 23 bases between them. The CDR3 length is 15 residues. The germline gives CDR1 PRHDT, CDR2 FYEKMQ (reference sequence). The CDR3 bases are TGTGCCAGCAGCGCCCCCCTACAACAGGCTTTTGGGCAGTACTTC. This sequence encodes CASSAPLQQAFGQYF. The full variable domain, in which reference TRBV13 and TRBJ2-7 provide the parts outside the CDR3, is AAGVIQSPRHLIKEKRETATLKCYPIPRHDTVYWYQQGPGQDPQFLISFYEKMQSDKGSIPDRFSAQQFSDYHSELNMSSLELGDSALYFCASSAPLQQAFGQYFGPGTRLTVT.

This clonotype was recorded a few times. DNA of the CDR3: TGTGCCAGCAGCCACGCTCCGGGGATTGAAGGATCGGAGACCCAGTACTTC. It yields the protein CASSHAPGIEGSETQYF. This chain connects TRBV5-4 to TRBJ2-5; TRBD2 might be the D (5 bases). There are 17 residues in the CDR3. V shed 4 bases and J shed 5 bases, with 24 bases lying between them. Germline V gene data show CDR1 as SGHNT and CDR2 as YYREEE (reference sequence).

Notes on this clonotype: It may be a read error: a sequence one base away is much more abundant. CDR3 bases: TGCAGTGCCATCACTGACAGGGCCACTGAAGCTTTCTTT. Protein product: CSAITDRATEAFF. The chain employs TRBV20-1 and TRBJ1-1; 7 bases agree with TRBD1. The CDR3 spans 13 residues. J lost 4 bases, V lost 6 bases, and 8 bases had no gene match. Germline CDR1 is DFQATT and CDR2 is SNEGSKA (reference sequence).

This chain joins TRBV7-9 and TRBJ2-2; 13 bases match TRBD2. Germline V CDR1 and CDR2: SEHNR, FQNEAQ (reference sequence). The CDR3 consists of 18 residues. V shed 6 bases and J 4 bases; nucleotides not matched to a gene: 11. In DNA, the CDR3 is TGTGCCAGCAGTCCCGGGACTAGCGGGATCCTCGGCACCGGGGAGCTGTTTTTT. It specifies CASSPGTSGILGTGELFF.

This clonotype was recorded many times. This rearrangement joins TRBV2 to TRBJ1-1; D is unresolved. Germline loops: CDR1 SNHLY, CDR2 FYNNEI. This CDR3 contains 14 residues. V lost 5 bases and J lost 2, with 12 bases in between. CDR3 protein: CASSRNPQNTEAFF. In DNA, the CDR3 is TGTGCCAGCAGTAGGAACCCCCAAAACACTGAAGCTTTCTTT.

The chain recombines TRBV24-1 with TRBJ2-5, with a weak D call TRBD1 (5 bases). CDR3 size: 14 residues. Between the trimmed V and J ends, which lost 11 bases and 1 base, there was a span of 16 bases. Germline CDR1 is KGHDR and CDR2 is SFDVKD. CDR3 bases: TGTGCCAGCAGCCCGCGACAGACCCAAGAGACCCAGTACTTC. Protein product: CASSPRQTQETQYF.

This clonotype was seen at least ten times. CDR3 loop: CAIKGQGTFTEAFF. The DNA of the CDR3 is TGTGCCATCAAGGGACAAGGTACTTTCACTGAAGCTTTCTTT. The chain joins TRBV10-3 to TRBJ1-1, with D possibly being TRBD1 (6 bases). The V gene lost 7 bases and the J gene lost 4 bases, with 16 bases spanning the gap. Per germline, CDR1 ENHRY and CDR2 SYGVKD. CDR3 length equals 14 residues.

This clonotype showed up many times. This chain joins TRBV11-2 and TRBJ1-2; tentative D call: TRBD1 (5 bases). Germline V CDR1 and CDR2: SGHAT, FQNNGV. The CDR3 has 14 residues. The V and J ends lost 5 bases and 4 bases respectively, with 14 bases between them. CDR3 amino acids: CASSQHRSGYGYTF. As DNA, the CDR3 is TGTGCCAGCAGCCAACACAGGTCTGGCTATGGCTACACCTTC.

The CDR3: CAINPGDQETQYF. The DNA for the CDR3 is TGTGCCATCAATCCAGGGGACCAAGAGACCCAGTACTTC. The rearrangement joins TRBV28 to TRBJ2-5; possibly TRBD1 for D (6 bases). The ends were cut back, 10 bases at V and 0 bases at J, with 12 bases in the middle. This CDR3 contains 13 residues. CDR1 and CDR2 from the germline V gene are MDHEN and SYDVKM.

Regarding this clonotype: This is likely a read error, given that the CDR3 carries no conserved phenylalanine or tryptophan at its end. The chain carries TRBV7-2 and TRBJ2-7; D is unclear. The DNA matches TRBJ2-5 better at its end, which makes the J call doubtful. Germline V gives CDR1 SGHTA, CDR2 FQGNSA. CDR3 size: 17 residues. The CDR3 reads CASSFAIYGGGTETQYY. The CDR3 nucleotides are TGTGCCAGCAGCTTCGCAATTTATGGCGGTGGAACGGAGACCCAGTACTAC.

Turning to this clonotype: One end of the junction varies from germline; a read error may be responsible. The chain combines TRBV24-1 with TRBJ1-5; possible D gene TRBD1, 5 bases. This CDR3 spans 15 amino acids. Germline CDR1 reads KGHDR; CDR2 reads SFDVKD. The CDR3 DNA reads TGTGCCAGCAGTTACTCCGAGGGGCCGTATCAGCCCCAGCATTTT. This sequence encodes CASSYSEGPYQPQHF.